The clone carrying this T cell receptor beta chain was seen a few times. The data originate from a study of T cells in Graves' hyperthyroidism and ophthalmopathy. RNA transcripts served as the template for amplifying TCR beta CDR3 regions. The HTBI set primed first-round TCR CDR3 RT-PCR. MiXCR was run by TCRdb on the multiplex PCR reads, yielding one entry per CDR3 protein. This table has hundreds of thousands of distinct CDR3 sequences, about 20% appearing once. The receptor comes from a man in his forties with Graves' ophthalmopathy. The material sequenced was blood.

The CDR3 nucleotides read TGCGCCAGCAGCTTGGAGGCAGGGGCAACCTATGGCTACACCTTC. It codes for CASSLEAGATYGYTF. The rearrangement uses TRBV5-1 and TRBJ1-2; possibly TRBD1 for D (6 bases). CDR3 length equals 15 residues. V was pared by 0 bases and J by 4 bases, with 13 bases between. Germline V lookup: CDR1 SGHRS, CDR2 YFSETQ. Looking up the rest from reference TRBV5-1 and TRBJ1-2 gives the full variable domain: KAGVTQTPRYLIKTRGQQVTLSCSPISGHRSVSWYQQTPGQGLQFLFEYFSETQRNKGNFPGRFSGRQFSNSRSEMNVSTLELGDSALYLCASSLEAGATYGYTFGSGTRLTVV.